Many counts were recorded for the clone carrying this T cell receptor beta chain. Its matching antigen is unknown. RNA transcripts yielded amplified TCR beta CDR3 regions. When the TCR CDR3 underwent first-round RT-PCR, the HTBI primer set was used. MiXCR was run by TCRdb on the multiplex PCR reads, yielding one entry per CDR3 protein. The sample yields roughly 360,000 distinct CDR3 sequences, approximately 15% seen once. The data are from a study of T cells in Graves' hyperthyroidism and ophthalmopathy. Study at large: Peripheral blood was taken when the disease was first diagnosed, before any treatment began.

Hyperthyroidism was newly diagnosed in patients aged 18 to 65 (duration under 2 months). Lactation, pregnancy, other autoimmune disease or uncontrolled infection led to exclusion of patients. The germline V gene has CDR1 SGHNT and CDR2 YENEEA. This CDR3 is 14 amino acids long. V lost 6 bases and J 5 bases, leaving 17 bases between the germline ends. The study, taken as a whole, reports: Blood samples included most of the expanded thyroid clonotypes exceeding 0.001.

The specimen was blood. The TCR sequence derives from a man aged 25 to 40 with Graves' hyperthyroidism that later progressed to Graves' ophthalmopathy. The V gene is TRBV11-3, the J gene TRBJ2-7; D is possibly TRBD1 or TRBD2 (5 bases each). As DNA, the CDR3 is TGTGCCAGCAGGCCCGGGACCCCTGGGGACGAGCAGTACTTC. Translating gives CASRPGTPGDEQYF. Using reference TRBV11-3 and TRBJ2-7 for the parts outside the CDR3, the full variable domain is EAGVVQSPRYKIIEKKQPVAFWCNPISGHNTLYWYLQNLGQGPELLIRYENEEAVDDSQLPKDRFSAERLKGVDSTLKIQPAELGDSAVYLCASRPGTPGDEQYFGPGTRLTVT.